Given below is one T cell receptor beta chain in context. Its specificity is not known. The CDR3 runs to 16 residues. J lost 13 bases, V lost 4 bases, and 15 bases had no gene match. Germline V CDR1 and CDR2: KGHSH, LQKENI. These data come from a study of cytomegalovirus exposure and HLA in healthy donors. PCR involved 60 Vbeta and 13 Jbeta primers. The assay was immunoSEQ multiplex PCR, and TCRdb's table has in-frame clones only and misses some. The table shows about 92,000 clones, with almost 85% occurring only once. Findings of the study overall: The authors excluded some V segments, including TRBV6-2 and TRBV6-3, as indistinguishable. Accurate prediction of HLA-A and HLA-B alleles (for most subjects) was reportedly achieved from TCR beta sequences. Previous analysis showed most TCR beta V segments were productive about 90% or about 30% of the time.

The J gene is TRBJ2-1, the V gene TRBV18, with 11 nucleotides matching TRBD2. This clonotype originated in a woman in her late teens or twenties in good health and CMV-seropositive. The sample taken for sequencing was PBMCs. This CDR3 is CASSQNPGLAVHLQFF. For the CDR3, the DNA is TGTGCCAGCTCACAAAACCCGGGACTAGCGGTACACCTTCAGTTCTTC.